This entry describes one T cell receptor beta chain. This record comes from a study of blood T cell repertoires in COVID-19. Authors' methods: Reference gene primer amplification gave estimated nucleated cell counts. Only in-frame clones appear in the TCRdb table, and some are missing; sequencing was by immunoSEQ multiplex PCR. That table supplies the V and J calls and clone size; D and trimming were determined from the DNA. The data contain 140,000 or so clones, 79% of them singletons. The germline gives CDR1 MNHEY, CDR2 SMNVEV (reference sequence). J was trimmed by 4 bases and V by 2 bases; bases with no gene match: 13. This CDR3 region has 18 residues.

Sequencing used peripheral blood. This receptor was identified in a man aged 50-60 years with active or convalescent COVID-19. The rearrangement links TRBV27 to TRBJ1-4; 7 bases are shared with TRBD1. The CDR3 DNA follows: TGTGCCAGCAGTTTAGCGATACTACCGGGACAGCGTAATGAAAAACTGTTTTTT. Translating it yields CASSLAILPGQRNEKLFF. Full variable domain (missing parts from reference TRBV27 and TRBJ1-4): EAQVTQNPRYLITVTGKKLTVTCSQNMNHEYMSWYRQDPGLGLRQIYYSMNVEVTDKGDVPEGYKVSRKEKRNFPLILESPSPNQTSLYFCASSLAILPGQRNEKLFFGSGTQLSVL.